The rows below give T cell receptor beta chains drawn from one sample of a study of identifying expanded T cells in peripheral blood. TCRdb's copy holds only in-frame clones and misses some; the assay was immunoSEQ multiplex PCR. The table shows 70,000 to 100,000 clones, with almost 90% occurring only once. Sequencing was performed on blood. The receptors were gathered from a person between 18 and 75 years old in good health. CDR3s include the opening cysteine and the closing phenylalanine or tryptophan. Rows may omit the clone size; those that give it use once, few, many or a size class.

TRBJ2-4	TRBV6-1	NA	CASSESGGRAPLAKNIQYF
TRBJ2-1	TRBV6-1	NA	CASSEQGYNEQFF
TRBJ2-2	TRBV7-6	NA	CASSPGAVRTGELFF
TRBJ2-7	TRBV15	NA	CATRVRQGGSYEQYF
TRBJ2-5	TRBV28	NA	CATRGPGRETQYF
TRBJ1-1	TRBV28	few	CASSSHTVVTEAFF
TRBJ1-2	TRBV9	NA	CASSGYRDGYTF
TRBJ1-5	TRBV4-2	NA	CASSQTGSGVDQPQHF
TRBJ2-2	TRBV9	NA	CASSSRTGYTGELFF
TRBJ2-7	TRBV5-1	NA	CASTLLWPGPYEQYF
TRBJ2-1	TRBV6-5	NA	CASRGDRDGGHEQFF
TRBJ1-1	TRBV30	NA	CAWRAFGTEAFF
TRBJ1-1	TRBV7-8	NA	CASTPVGNTEAFF
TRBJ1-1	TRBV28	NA	CASREQGSNTEAFF
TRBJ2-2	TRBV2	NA	CASSEGGPNTGELFF
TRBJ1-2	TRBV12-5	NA	CASGLGWGGNYGYTF
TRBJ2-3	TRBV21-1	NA	CASSKDEVTDTQYF
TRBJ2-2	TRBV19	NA	CASSIRRQTGELFF
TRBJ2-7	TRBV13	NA	CASSPRGSGEQYF
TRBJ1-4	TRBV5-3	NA	CARSLGGRRPLRANEKLFF
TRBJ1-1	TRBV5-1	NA	CASSGAQQGNTEAFF
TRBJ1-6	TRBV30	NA	CAWSVSSYNSPLHF
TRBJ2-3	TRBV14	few	CASSRDRGLLDTQYF
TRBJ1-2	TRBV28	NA	CASSLDTRIDYTF
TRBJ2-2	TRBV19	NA	CASSILPGTGELFF
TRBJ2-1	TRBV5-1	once	CASSNQGTVNEQFF
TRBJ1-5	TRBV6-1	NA	CASSEIAGYSNQPQHF
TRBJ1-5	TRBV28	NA	CASRPPRRGGNQPQHF
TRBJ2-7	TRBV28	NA	CASSFKGEVQYF
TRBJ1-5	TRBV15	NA	CATSREGGNQPQHF
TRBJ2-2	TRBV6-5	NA	CASSYSTSGSTGELFF
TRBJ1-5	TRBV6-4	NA	CASSPKGDLPQHF
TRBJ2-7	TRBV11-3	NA	CASSLGDRGAQGPYEQYF
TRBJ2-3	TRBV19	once	CASSDSGILTDTQYF
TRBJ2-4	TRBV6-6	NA	CASSYSSGRGNIQYF
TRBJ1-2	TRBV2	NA	CASSDNRGGVTYGYTF
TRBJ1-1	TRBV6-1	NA	CASSEARTANTEAFF
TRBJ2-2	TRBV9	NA	CASSALSGESNTGELFF
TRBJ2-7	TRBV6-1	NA	CASSERQLYEQYF
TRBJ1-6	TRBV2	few	CASKLQVEGSPLHF
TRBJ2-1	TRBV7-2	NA	CASSLDRQSANEQFF
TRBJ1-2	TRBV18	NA	CASSPTGGGRGYTF
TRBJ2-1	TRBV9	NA	CASSVGGSGISYNEQFF
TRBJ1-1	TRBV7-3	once	CASSATGGTEAFF
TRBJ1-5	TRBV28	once	CASSSYRPNQPQHF
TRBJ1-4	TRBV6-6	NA	CASREQGYEKLFF
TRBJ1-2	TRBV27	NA	CASSSPGAVTNGYTF
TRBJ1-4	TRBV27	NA	CASGSLPGEKLFF
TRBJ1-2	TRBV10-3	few	CAISVGEGYTF
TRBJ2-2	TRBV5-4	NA	CASSLVQGTLNTGELFF
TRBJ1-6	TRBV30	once	CAWSVRGNSPLHF
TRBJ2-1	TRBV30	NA	CAWSKGEPYNEQFF